This T cell receptor beta chain was captured by sequencing in a study of blood T cell repertoires in COVID-19. As for the study in general: Material from acute and convalescent COVID-19 was sourced from the United States, Italy and Spain. Sources were T cells, B-cell-depleted T cells, or PBMCs; the material itself was cDNA or gDNA.

The V end was cut by 3 bases, the J end by 1 base, with 6 bases between. CDR3 length: 13 residues. The germline gives CDR1 LGHDT, CDR2 YNNKEL (reference sequence). Measured with immunoSEQ multiplex PCR; TCRdb has only the in-frame clones, and not every one. The table includes roughly 170,000 clones, under 85% detected once. Sequenced sample: peripheral blood. This clonotype was sampled from a human donor in a cohort sampled during active COVID-19. The chain joins TRBV3-1 (or the pseudogene TRBV3-2) to TRBJ1-1; D is undetermined. The CDR3 sequence: CASSHSQNTEAFF. In DNA form, the CDR3 reads TGTGCCAGCAGCCATTCCCAGAACACTGAAGCTTTCTTT.